These T cell receptor beta chains were read from a single sample in a study of blood T cells in healthy people across ages. In TCRdb, the 5' RACE reads were re-called with MiXCR into one record per CDR3 protein. This sample has about 1.5 million distinct CDR3 sequences, with approximately 39% found just once. Material: blood. These receptors came from a young woman in good health. Both conserved end residues are part of each CDR3. D genes are given only for firm matches. Size is stated for part of the rows, as once, few or many counts, or as a class when the clone is expanded.

CDR3aa: CSTPGLLTNEQFF
CDR3nt: TGCAGTACTCCGGGACTACTAACCAATGAGCAGTTCTTC
d_gene: TRBD2
abundance: few
j_gene: TRBJ2-1
v_gene: TRBV20-1

CDR3aa: CSVEDPTENYGYTF
CDR3nt: TGCAGCGTTGAGGACCCGACAGAAAACTATGGCTACACCTTC
d_gene: .
abundance: .
j_gene: TRBJ1-2
v_gene: TRBV29-1

CDR3aa: CASSPTDLTSGRGETQYF
CDR3nt: TGTGCCAGCTCACCTACCGACCTCACTAGCGGGAGAGGGGAGACCCAGTACTTC
d_gene: TRBD2
abundance: .
j_gene: TRBJ2-5
v_gene: TRBV18

CDR3aa: CASSPGVGLVFPDTQYF
CDR3nt: TGCGCCAGCAGCCCAGGGGTGGGACTAGTTTTCCCAGATACGCAGTATTTT
d_gene: TRBD2
abundance: few
j_gene: TRBJ2-3
v_gene: TRBV5-1

CDR3aa: CSARELGYGYTF
CDR3nt: TGCAGTGCTAGAGAGCTGGGTTATGGCTACACCTTC
d_gene: .
abundance: .
j_gene: TRBJ1-2
v_gene: TRBV20-1

CDR3aa: CASSYDLYGYTF
CDR3nt: TGTGCCAGCAGTTATGACCTGTATGGCTACACCTTC
d_gene: .
abundance: .
j_gene: TRBJ1-2
v_gene: TRBV6-2/TRBV6-3

CDR3aa: CASSPVAGLAGDQETQYF
CDR3nt: TGTGCCAGCAGTCCAGTGGCTGGACTAGCGGGAGACCAAGAGACCCAGTACTTC
d_gene: TRBD2
abundance: .
j_gene: TRBJ2-5
v_gene: TRBV28

CDR3aa: CASSKGGTPNMNTEAFF
CDR3nt: TGTGCCAGCAGCAAAGGCGGGACACCCAATATGAACACTGAAGCTTTCTTT
d_gene: .
abundance: .
j_gene: TRBJ1-1
v_gene: TRBV21-1

CDR3aa: CATRGKQGSYEQYF
CDR3nt: TGTGCCACCAGAGGCAAACAGGGGTCCTACGAGCAGTACTTC
d_gene: TRBD1
abundance: few
j_gene: TRBJ2-7
v_gene: TRBV6-2/TRBV6-3

CDR3aa: CSASAGFLFVSTNYGYTF
CDR3nt: TGCAGTGCTAGCGCGGGATTCCTTTTTGTCTCGACTAACTATGGCTACACCTTC
d_gene: .
abundance: .
j_gene: TRBJ1-2
v_gene: TRBV20-1

CDR3aa: CASSAGARGYTF
CDR3nt: TGTGCCAGCAGTGCGGGGGCACGAGGCTACACCTTC
d_gene: .
abundance: few
j_gene: TRBJ1-2
v_gene: TRBV25-1

CDR3aa: CATSDPGTGESGYTF
CDR3nt: TGTGCCACCAGTGACCCCGGGACAGGGGAATCAGGCTACACCTTC
d_gene: TRBD1
abundance: .
j_gene: TRBJ1-2
v_gene: TRBV24-1

CDR3aa: CASSLGRDRGRNAGELFF
CDR3nt: TGCGCCAGCAGCTTAGGCCGGGACAGGGGGCGAAACGCCGGGGAGCTGTTTTTT
d_gene: TRBD1
abundance: .
j_gene: TRBJ2-2
v_gene: TRBV5-1

CDR3aa: CASSEWTADGYTF
CDR3nt: TGTGCCAGCAGCGAATGGACAGCAGATGGCTACACCTTC
d_gene: .
abundance: .
j_gene: TRBJ1-2
v_gene: TRBV9

CDR3aa: CASSQDRGSGYTF
CDR3nt: TGCGCCAGCAGCCAAGATCGGGGGAGCGGCTACACCTTC
d_gene: .
abundance: .
j_gene: TRBJ1-2
v_gene: TRBV4-3

CDR3aa: CTPRLFSGKLFF
CDR3nt: TGCACCCCACGCCTATTTTCGGGAAAACTGTTTTTT
d_gene: .
abundance: few
j_gene: TRBJ1-4
v_gene: TRBV20-1

CDR3aa: CANSVGGGKETQYF
CDR3nt: TGTGCCAACAGCGTAGGAGGGGGAAAAGAGACCCAGTACTTC
d_gene: .
abundance: .
j_gene: TRBJ2-5
v_gene: TRBV9

CDR3aa: CASSLLPGTGVPEAFF
CDR3nt: TGTGCCAGCAGTTTATTACCCGGGACAGGGGTACCTGAAGCTTTCTTT
d_gene: TRBD1
abundance: .
j_gene: TRBJ1-1
v_gene: TRBV27

CDR3aa: CASSLPGLPTAFF
CDR3nt: TGTGCCAGCAGTCTTCCGGGCCTCCCGACGGCTTTCTTT
d_gene: .
abundance: once
j_gene: TRBJ1-1
v_gene: TRBV28

CDR3aa: CASALGLDTQYF
CDR3nt: TGTGCTAGTGCCCTTGGGTTAGATACGCAGTATTTT
d_gene: .
abundance: once
j_gene: TRBJ2-3
v_gene: TRBV12-5

CDR3aa: CASSYGLRQDTEAFF
CDR3nt: TGCGCCAGCAGTTATGGACTTAGGCAGGACACTGAAGCTTTCTTT
d_gene: .
abundance: .
j_gene: TRBJ1-1
v_gene: TRBV5-1

CDR3aa: CSVTGLASRSYNEQYF
CDR3nt: TGCAGCGTTACGGGACTAGCGAGTAGGTCCTACAATGAGCAGTACTTC
d_gene: TRBD2
abundance: .
j_gene: TRBJ2-7
v_gene: TRBV29-1

CDR3aa: CASSAGAGYTF
CDR3nt: TGTGCCAGCAGCGCCGGGGCTGGCTACACCTTC
d_gene: .
abundance: .
j_gene: TRBJ1-2
v_gene: TRBV9

CDR3aa: CASSFQLGNTDTQYF
CDR3nt: TGTGCCAGCAGTTTCCAGCTGGGTAACACAGATACGCAGTATTTT
d_gene: .
abundance: few
j_gene: TRBJ2-3
v_gene: TRBV27

CDR3aa: CASSAPNWGYEQYF
CDR3nt: TGTGCCAGCAGTGCCCCAAATTGGGGCTACGAGCAGTACTTC
d_gene: .
abundance: once
j_gene: TRBJ2-7
v_gene: TRBV2

CDR3aa: CASSLAGGPPQHF
CDR3nt: TGTGCCAGCAGCCTAGCAGGGGGCCCGCCCCAGCATTTT
d_gene: TRBD1
abundance: .
j_gene: TRBJ1-5
v_gene: TRBV7-2

CDR3aa: CRAPRQGNGYTF
CDR3nt: TGCAGGGCTCCCCGACAGGGCAATGGCTACACCTTC
d_gene: TRBD1
abundance: few
j_gene: TRBJ1-2
v_gene: TRBV20-1

CDR3aa: CASGQKIQGRYEQYF
CDR3nt: TGCGCCAGCGGCCAAAAAATACAGGGGCGCTACGAGCAGTACTTC
d_gene: TRBD1
abundance: few
j_gene: TRBJ2-7
v_gene: TRBV4-3

CDR3aa: CASSDDRTNNPPLHF
CDR3nt: TGTGCCAGCAGCGACGACAGAACCAATAATCCACCCCTCCACTTT
d_gene: .
abundance: .
j_gene: TRBJ1-6
v_gene: TRBV11-2

CDR3aa: CASSSIQGLTYNEQFF
CDR3nt: TGTGCCAGCAGTTCGATACAGGGACTAACCTACAATGAGCAGTTCTTC
d_gene: .
abundance: .
j_gene: TRBJ2-1
v_gene: TRBV12-3/TRBV12-4

CDR3aa: CSVRTGSNYGYTF
CDR3nt: TGCAGCGTCAGGACGGGGAGTAACTATGGCTACACCTTC
d_gene: .
abundance: few
j_gene: TRBJ1-2
v_gene: TRBV29-1

CDR3aa: CASSPREAERPNEQYF
CDR3nt: TGCGCCAGCAGCCCGAGAGAAGCGGAGCGCCCTAATGAGCAGTACTTC
d_gene: .
abundance: .
j_gene: TRBJ2-7
v_gene: TRBV5-1

CDR3aa: CSARLAGGSHEQYF
CDR3nt: TGCAGTGCAAGACTAGCGGGAGGATCCCACGAGCAGTACTTC
d_gene: TRBD2
abundance: .
j_gene: TRBJ2-7
v_gene: TRBV20-1

CDR3aa: CSASRRGLLWGDDYNEQFF
CDR3nt: TGCAGTGCTAGTAGGCGGGGGTTGTTATGGGGGGACGACTACAATGAGCAGTTCTTC
d_gene: TRBD2
abundance: .
j_gene: TRBJ2-1
v_gene: TRBV20-1

CDR3aa: CASSENGNTIYF
CDR3nt: TGTGCCAGCAGCGAGAACGGAAACACCATATATTTT
d_gene: .
abundance: .
j_gene: TRBJ1-3
v_gene: TRBV9

CDR3aa: CASSELGGGYYNEQFF
CDR3nt: TGTGCCAGCAGTGAATTGGGAGGGGGGTACTACAATGAGCAGTTCTTC
d_gene: .
abundance: .
j_gene: TRBJ2-1
v_gene: TRBV25-1

CDR3aa: CASSPQMTENTDTQYF
CDR3nt: TGTGCCAGCAGCCCCCAGATGACAGAGAACACAGATACGCAGTATTTT
d_gene: .
abundance: .
j_gene: TRBJ2-3
v_gene: TRBV7-9

CDR3aa: CAGSATSGSHEQYF
CDR3nt: TGTGCCGGCAGCGCGACTAGCGGGAGCCACGAGCAGTACTTC
d_gene: TRBD2
abundance: .
j_gene: TRBJ2-7
v_gene: TRBV9

CDR3aa: CASSQESPRNEQFF
CDR3nt: TGCGCCAGCAGCCAAGAATCCCCGAGAAATGAGCAGTTCTTC
d_gene: .
abundance: .
j_gene: TRBJ2-1
v_gene: TRBV4-1

CDR3aa: CASSSETSGGTDTQYF
CDR3nt: TGCGCCAGCAGCTCAGAGACTAGCGGGGGGACAGATACGCAGTATTTT
d_gene: TRBD2
abundance: .
j_gene: TRBJ2-3
v_gene: TRBV5-1

CDR3aa: CASSPLAGEADTQYF
CDR3nt: TGTGCCAGCTCACCTTTAGCGGGAGAAGCAGATACGCAGTATTTT
d_gene: TRBD2
abundance: few
j_gene: TRBJ2-3
v_gene: TRBV18

CDR3aa: CASSLIGLDRGNEQFF
CDR3nt: TGTGCCAGCAGCTTAATTGGGTTAGACAGGGGGAATGAGCAGTTCTTC
d_gene: TRBD1
abundance: .
j_gene: TRBJ2-1
v_gene: TRBV7-2

CDR3aa: CSALDGWAQPQHF
CDR3nt: TGCAGTGCTCTTGACGGGTGGGCTCAGCCCCAGCATTTT
d_gene: .
abundance: few
j_gene: TRBJ1-5
v_gene: TRBV20-1

CDR3aa: CSVLTSGGVETQYF
CDR3nt: TGCAGCGTTCTTACTAGCGGGGGGGTTGAGACCCAGTACTTC
d_gene: TRBD2
abundance: .
j_gene: TRBJ2-5
v_gene: TRBV29-1

CDR3aa: CSAPTGGGETQYF
CDR3nt: TGCAGTGCCCCGACAGGGGGCGGAGAGACCCAGTACTTC
d_gene: TRBD1
abundance: few
j_gene: TRBJ2-5
v_gene: TRBV20-1

CDR3aa: CASSYSFSEQFF
CDR3nt: TGTGCCAGCAGTTACTCGTTTAGTGAGCAGTTCTTC
d_gene: .
abundance: .
j_gene: TRBJ2-1
v_gene: TRBV6-6

CDR3aa: CASGGLYSYNSPLHF
CDR3nt: TGTGCCAGCGGTGGATTATACTCCTATAATTCACCCCTCCACTTT
d_gene: .
abundance: .
j_gene: TRBJ1-6
v_gene: TRBV6-2/TRBV6-3

CDR3aa: CSAPPTGHMGTQYF
CDR3nt: TGCAGTGCCCCCCCGACGGGCCATATGGGGACCCAGTACTTC
d_gene: .
abundance: few
j_gene: TRBJ2-5
v_gene: TRBV20-1

CDR3aa: CASSLDSAVPTQYF
CDR3nt: TGCGCCAGCAGCTTGGACTCGGCAGTCCCGACCCAGTACTTC
d_gene: .
abundance: few
j_gene: TRBJ2-5
v_gene: TRBV5-1

CDR3aa: CASSLELGVSYNEQFF
CDR3nt: TGTGCCAGCAGCTTAGAGTTGGGGGTCTCCTACAATGAGCAGTTCTTC
d_gene: .
abundance: .
j_gene: TRBJ2-1
v_gene: TRBV7-8

CDR3aa: CASPKQKGLNTEAFF
CDR3nt: TGTGCCAGCCCAAAGCAAAAAGGGTTGAACACTGAAGCTTTCTTT
d_gene: .
abundance: few
j_gene: TRBJ1-1
v_gene: TRBV27

CDR3aa: CASGLAGALYEQYF
CDR3nt: TGTGCCAGTGGACTAGCGGGAGCATTGTACGAGCAGTACTTC
d_gene: TRBD2
abundance: few
j_gene: TRBJ2-7
v_gene: TRBV6-4

CDR3aa: CSASRQFYGYTF
CDR3nt: TGCAGTGCTAGTCGACAGTTCTATGGCTACACCTTC
d_gene: .
abundance: few
j_gene: TRBJ1-2
v_gene: TRBV20-1

CDR3aa: CASSITLEWTDTQYF
CDR3nt: TGTGCCAGCAGCATCACGTTGGAATGGACAGATACGCAGTATTTT
d_gene: .
abundance: few
j_gene: TRBJ2-3
v_gene: TRBV9

CDR3aa: CANSPGEVYEQYF
CDR3nt: TGTGCCAACAGTCCGGGGGAGGTCTACGAGCAGTACTTC
d_gene: .
abundance: .
j_gene: TRBJ2-7
v_gene: TRBV7-9